This T cell receptor (beta chain) was found in a study of blood T cells in healthy people across ages. Study information: Every two T cells gave about one barcoded beta molecule via template switching.

The second PCR ran about 6 to 11 cycles with a sample-barcoded 5' primer and J-beta primers. Each cDNA molecule received a tag from a template-switch adaptor that had 12 random nucleotides. TCRdb redid the calling of the 5' RACE reads with MiXCR, one entry per CDR3 protein. This sample has over 600,000 distinct CDR3 sequences; around half occur once, and the top ten carry about a sixth. This clonotype came up many times. Antigen specificity is unknown. The CDR3 runs to 15 residues. Per the germline V gene, CDR1 is SGHDN and CDR2 is FVKESK. V lost 4 bases, J lost 2 bases, and 11 bases lay in between. Study-wide findings and caveats: Roughly linearly, TCR beta diversity per million T cells fell as age increased.

V usage is TRBV14 and J usage is TRBJ2-2, with D uncertain. The sequence was collected from a man older than 75 in good health. Sequenced sample: blood. The DNA for the CDR3 is TGTGCCAGCAGCCCGAGGCGCGCAAACACCGGGGAGCTGTTTTTT. This codes for CASSPRRANTGELFF. Variable domain in full (rest from reference TRBV14 and TRBJ2-2): EAGVTQFPSHSVIEKGQTVTLRCDPISGHDNLYWYRRVMGKEIKFLLHFVKESKQDESGMPNNRFLAERTGGTYSTLKVQPAELEDSGVYFCASSPRRANTGELFFGEGSRLTVL.